The source of this T cell receptor (beta chain) is a study of identical twins. Study observations and caveats: Excess low generation probability was seen in twin-shared out-of-frame alpha sequences.

One entry per CDR3 protein, called by TCRdb with MiXCR from the 5' RACE reads. In the table there are around 490,000 distinct CDR3 sequences, roughly an eighth of which are singletons. On this clonotype itself: Its antigen remains unidentified.

The CDR3 has 14 residues. V lost 7 bases to trimming and J lost 0 bases; unmatched junction nucleotides: 2. Germline CDR1 SEHNR, CDR2 FQNEAQ (reference sequence). The data also belong to a second study, concerning yellow fever vaccine responses in identical twins.

V usage is TRBV7-9 and J usage is TRBJ2-1, with TRBD2 identical over 8 bases. The sample consisted of CD4+ T cells sorted from blood. This TCR was sampled from a woman younger than 35 in good health. Here the CDR3 DNA reads TGTGCCAGCACCGGGACTAGCTCCTACAATGAGCAGTTCTTC. It translates to CASTGTSSYNEQFF.